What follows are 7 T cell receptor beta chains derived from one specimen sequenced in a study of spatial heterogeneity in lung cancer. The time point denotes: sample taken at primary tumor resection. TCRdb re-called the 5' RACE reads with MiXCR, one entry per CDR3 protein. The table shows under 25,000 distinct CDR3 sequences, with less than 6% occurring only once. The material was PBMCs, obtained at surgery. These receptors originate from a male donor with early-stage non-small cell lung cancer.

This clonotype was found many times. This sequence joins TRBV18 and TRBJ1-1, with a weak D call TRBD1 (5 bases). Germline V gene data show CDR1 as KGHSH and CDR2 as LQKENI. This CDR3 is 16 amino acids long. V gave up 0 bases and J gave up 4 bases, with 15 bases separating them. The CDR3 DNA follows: TGTGCCAGCTCACCACCGAATGGTCAGGGATCCACTGAAGCTTTCTTT. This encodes CASSPPNGQGSTEAFF.

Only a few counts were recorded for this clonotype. The CDR3 nucleotides are TGTGCCAGCACCGACATCCGAACGGGGGCCAACGTCCTGACTTTC. Translating gives CASTDIRTGANVLTF. The chain employs TRBV7-8 and TRBJ2-6; D unresolved. Trimming shortened V by 7 bases and J by 4 bases, and 14 bases separated the two germline ends. This CDR3 is built from 15 residues. Per germline, CDR1 SGHVS and CDR2 FQNEAQ.

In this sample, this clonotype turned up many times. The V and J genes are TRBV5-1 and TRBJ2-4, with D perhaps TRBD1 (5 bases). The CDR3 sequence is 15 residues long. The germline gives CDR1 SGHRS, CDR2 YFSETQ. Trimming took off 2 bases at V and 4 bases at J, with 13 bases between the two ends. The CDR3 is CASSFQAGLKNIQYF. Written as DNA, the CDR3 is TGCGCCAGCAGCTTTCAGGCAGGGCTTAAAAACATTCAGTACTTC.

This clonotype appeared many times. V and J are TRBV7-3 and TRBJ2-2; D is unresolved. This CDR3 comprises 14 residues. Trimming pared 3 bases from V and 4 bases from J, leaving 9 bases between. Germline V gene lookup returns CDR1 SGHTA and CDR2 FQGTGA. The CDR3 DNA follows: TGTGCCAGCAGCTTGGGCTGGGGCACCGGGGAGCTGTTTTTT. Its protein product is CASSLGWGTGELFF.

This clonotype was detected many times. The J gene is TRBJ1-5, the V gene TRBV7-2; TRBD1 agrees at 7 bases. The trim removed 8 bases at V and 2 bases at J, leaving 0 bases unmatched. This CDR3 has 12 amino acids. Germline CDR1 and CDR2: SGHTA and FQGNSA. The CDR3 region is CASGQGNQPQHF. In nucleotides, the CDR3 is TGTGCCAGCGGACAGGGCAATCAGCCCCAGCATTTT.

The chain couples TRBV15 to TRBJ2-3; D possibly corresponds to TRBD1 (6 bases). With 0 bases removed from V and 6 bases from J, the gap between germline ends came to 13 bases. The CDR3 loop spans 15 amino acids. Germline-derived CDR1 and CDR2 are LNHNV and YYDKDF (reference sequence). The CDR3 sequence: CATSRDLTGSDTQYF. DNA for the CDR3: TGTGCCACCAGCAGAGATCTCACAGGGTCCGATACGCAGTATTTT.

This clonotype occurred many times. The CDR3 is CASSFGYRELRTDTQYF. For the CDR3, the DNA is TGTGCCAGCAGCTTCGGGTATCGGGAGCTGCGCACAGATACGCAGTATTTT. The rearrangement uses TRBV7-9 and TRBJ2-3; D is possibly TRBD2 (6 bases). This CDR3 is 17 amino acids long. Germline V gene sequence: CDR1 SEHNR, CDR2 FQNEAQ (reference sequence). V dropped 3 bases and J dropped 1 base, with 17 bases sitting between them.